This T cell receptor beta chain derives from a study of blood T cell repertoires in COVID-19. About the study: The origin of the acute and convalescent COVID-19 samples was the United States, Italy and Spain.

While infection was still active, Seattle patients were enrolled and then followed longitudinally. Per germline, CDR1 MNHEY and CDR2 SMNVEV (reference sequence). V was pared by 6 bases and J by 4 bases, with 1 base of the junction left unmatched. This CDR3 has 14 amino acids. Source study methods: Using reference gene primer amplification, nucleated cell counts were estimated. This table comes from immunoSEQ multiplex PCR, and its TCRdb copy is limited to in-frame clones, with some not included. D and trimming were read from the DNA, whereas the V and J calls and clone size are those reported in that table. The sample has 200,000 to 300,000 clones; about 91% are singletons.

This receptor was identified in a woman in her 30s with COVID-19, enrolled during active disease. Sequencing was performed on peripheral blood. The rearrangement uses TRBV27 and TRBJ1-5; 12 bases align to TRBD1. CDR3 DNA sequence: TGTGCCAGCAGGGGACAGGGGGCGAATCAGCCCCAGCATTTT. Translation gives CASRGQGANQPQHF.